This T cell receptor beta chain was sequenced for a study of T-cell reconstitution after alpha-beta-depleted transplantation in children. Germline values: CDR1 LNHNV, CDR2 YYDKDF (reference sequence). CDR3 size: 15 residues. Trimming cost V 8 bases and J 8 bases; bases outside gene matches: 12. This clonotype appeared a few times. The library targeted TCRbeta and was prepared with unique molecular identifiers. Each CDR3 protein gets one entry after TCRdb re-called the PCR reads with MiXCR. The data show roughly 500,000 distinct CDR3 sequences, approximately 29% seen once. The receptor was derived from a human donor who donated a stem cell graft to a child with aplastic anemia. The sequencing used PBMCs from the stem cell graft donor, collected from the stem cell graft. The gene calls are TRBV15 and TRBJ2-1, with TRBD2 matching 10 bases. The CDR3 region has the DNA TGTGCCACCGGGAGCGGGAGGGCCTCTCGTCATGAGCAGTTCTTC. Protein: CATGSGRASRHEQFF.